The T cell receptor beta chain described here comes from a study of CD8 T cells in Susac syndrome. Random hexamers primed reverse transcription of roughly 0.5 to 1 ug RNA. TCRdb reprocessed the immunoSEQ multiplex PCR reads via MiXCR and lists one record per CDR3 protein. This sample yields 150,000 to 200,000 distinct CDR3 sequences, of which over 90% are seen a single time; roughly 0.088% belongs to the top ten. Germline V gives CDR1 DFQATT, CDR2 SNEGSKA (reference sequence). This CDR3 comprises 14 residues. Deletions cut 6 bases from V and 2 bases from J, with 16 bases between. Sequencing was carried out using CD4+ T cells from PBMCs. The chain combines TRBV20-1 with TRBJ2-5; a possible D gene is TRBD2 (6 bases). The TCR was taken from a human donor with multiple sclerosis. CDR3 in amino acids: CSAPPRGNQETQYF. As DNA, the CDR3 is TGCAGTGCACCCCCCCGGGGGAATCAAGAGACCCAGTACTTC.